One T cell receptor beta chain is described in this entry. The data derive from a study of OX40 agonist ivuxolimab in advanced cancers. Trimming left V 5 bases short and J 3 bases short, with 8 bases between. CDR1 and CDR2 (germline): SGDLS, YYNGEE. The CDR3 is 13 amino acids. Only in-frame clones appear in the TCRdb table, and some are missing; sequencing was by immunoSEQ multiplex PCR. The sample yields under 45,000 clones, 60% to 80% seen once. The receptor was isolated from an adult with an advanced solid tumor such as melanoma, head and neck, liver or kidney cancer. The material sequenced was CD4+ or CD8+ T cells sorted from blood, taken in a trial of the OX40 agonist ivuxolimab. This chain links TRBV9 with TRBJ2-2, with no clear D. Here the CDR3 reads CASRGRDTGELFF. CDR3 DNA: TGTGCCAGCAGAGGCAGAGACACCGGGGAGCTGTTTTTT.